These 20 T cell receptor beta chains were sequenced from one sample in a study of T cells in tumors after PD-1 blockade. Assay used: immunoSEQ multiplex PCR; TCRdb lists only in-frame clones, some missing. The sample consists of about 63,000 clones, approximately 79% of them appearing once. This specimen consisted of PBMCs, obtained after anti-PD-1 treatment. These TCRs come from a human donor with basal cell carcinoma.

The rearrangement uses TRBV27 and TRBJ1-3; D is ambiguous. Looked up from germline, CDR1 is MNHEY and CDR2 is SMNVEV (reference sequence). This CDR3 has 14 amino acids. V shed 6 bases and J shed 2 bases, with 11 bases lying between them. The CDR3 region has the DNA TGTGCCAGCAGAAAGGCGGGAGCTGGAAACACCATATATTTT. It translates to CASRKAGAGNTIYF.

This clone was detected a few times. This chain links TRBV28 with TRBJ2-7; TRBD1 might be the D (5 bases). The CDR3 has 15 residues. Trimming shortened V by 3 bases and J by 0 bases, and 12 bases separated the two germline ends. Germline-derived CDR1 and CDR2 are MDHEN and SYDVKM. The CDR3 DNA reads as TGTGCCAGCAGTTTGGCAGGGAAGAGCTCCTACGAGCAGTACTTC. Its translation is CASSLAGKSSYEQYF. Supplemented by reference TRBV28 and TRBJ2-7, the full variable domain reads DVKVTQSSRYLVKRTGEKVFLECVQDMDHENMFWYRQDPGLGLRLIYFSYDVKMKEKGDIPEGYSVSREKKERFSLILESASTNQTSMYLCASSLAGKSSYEQYFGPGTRLTVT.

Only a few counts were recorded for this clone. The rearrangement joins TRBV5-6 to TRBJ1-2, with a weak D call TRBD1 (5 bases). The V gene's germline CDR1 is SGHDT and CDR2 YYEEEE. The V gene lost 0 bases and the J gene lost 3 bases, with 9 bases spanning the gap. The CDR3 loop spans 14 amino acids. The chain's CDR3 is CASSLEVGDYGYTF. Here the CDR3 DNA reads TGTGCCAGCAGCTTGGAGGTGGGGGACTATGGCTACACCTTC.

The count of this clone is one. The chain uses TRBV25-1 and TRBJ1-4, with 7 bases fitting TRBD1. Per germline, CDR1 MGHDK and CDR2 SYGVNS. The trim removed 0 bases at V and 5 bases at J, leaving 6 bases unmatched. The CDR3 extends over 16 amino acids. Here the CDR3 DNA reads TGTGCCAGCAGTGAATATGGTCGACAGGGAAATGAAAAACTGTTTTTT. This translates into CASSEYGRQGNEKLFF.

V usage is TRBV24-1 and J usage is TRBJ1-4, with D perhaps TRBD1 (5 bases). In germline, CDR1 is KGHDR, CDR2 SFDVKD. V was shortened by 3 bases and J by 8 bases, with 15 bases between the two germline ends. The CDR3 runs to 15 residues. For the CDR3, the DNA is TGTGCCACCAGTGATGACGGGGTCGCAGGGGAAAAACTGTTTTTT. Translating it yields CATSDDGVAGEKLFF.

The chain carries TRBV3-1 (or the pseudogene TRBV3-2) and TRBJ2-3, with D perhaps TRBD1 (5 bases). CDR1 and CDR2 from the germline V gene are LGHDT and YNNKEL (reference sequence). Deletions cut 4 bases from V and 0 bases from J, with 14 bases between. This CDR3 region has 16 residues. The CDR3 sequence: CASSPLARASTDTQYF. CDR3 sequence (DNA): TGTGCCAGCAGCCCGTTAGCCAGGGCGAGCACAGATACGCAGTATTTT.

The chain employs TRBV15 and TRBJ1-5; 9 bases agree with TRBD1. This CDR3 has 16 residues. Losses at the gene ends were 3 bases for V and 3 bases for J; bases not matched to a gene: 6. Germline values: CDR1 LNHNV, CDR2 YYDKDF (reference sequence). This CDR3 is CATSSDRGSLNQPQHF. CDR3 sequence (DNA): TGTGCCACCAGCAGTGACAGGGGGTCCCTCAATCAGCCCCAGCATTTT.

This chain links TRBV5-1 with TRBJ2-7, with D maybe TRBD1 (6 bases). The CDR3 covers 17 residues. With 4 bases removed from V and 0 bases from J, the gap between germline ends came to 20 bases. Germline V CDR1 and CDR2: SGHRS, YFSETQ. This CDR3 reads CASSLLDEQDSSYEQYF. The CDR3 DNA sequence: TGCGCCAGCAGCCTCCTAGACGAACAGGACAGCTCCTACGAGCAGTACTTC.

The chain employs TRBV6-1 and TRBJ1-1; D gene uncertain. The germline CDR1 and CDR2 sequences are MNHNS and SASEGT. This CDR3 region has 13 residues. Trimming left V 2 bases short and J 4 bases short, with 8 bases between. The CDR3 DNA follows: TGTGCCAGCAGTGAATGGTTCAGCACTGAAGCTTTCTTT. Its translation: CASSEWFSTEAFF.

V gene TRBV19 combines with J gene TRBJ1-2; TRBD1 agrees at 7 bases. Trimming at V came to 6 bases and at J to 4 bases, leaving 8 bases not matched to a gene. CDR3 size: 14 residues. Germline V gene lookup returns CDR1 LNHDA and CDR2 SQIVND (reference sequence). The CDR3 nucleotides read TGTGCCAGTAGCAATACAGGGGACACCTATGGCTACACCTTC. It yields the protein CASSNTGDTYGYTF.

The chain uses TRBV11-2 and TRBJ2-3; weak D call: TRBD2 (5 bases). CDR3 size: 18 residues. The V and J ends lost 7 bases and 4 bases respectively, with 27 bases between them. Germline CDR1 and CDR2: SGHAT and FQNNGV. This CDR3 reads CASIQTLPAGGGSDTQYF. In nucleotides, the CDR3 is TGTGCCAGCATCCAGACCCTTCCCGCGGGTGGCGGGTCAGATACGCAGTATTTT.

The rearrangement links TRBV6-5 to TRBJ2-7; D gene uncertain. CDR1 and CDR2 (germline): MNHEY, SVGAGI. CDR3 length: 12 residues. V shed 6 bases and J shed 6 bases, with 12 bases lying between them. CDR3 sequence reads: CASSLQGPEQYF. In DNA form, the CDR3 reads TGTGCCAGCAGCCTCCAAGGGCCCGAGCAGTACTTC.

The chain links TRBV4-2 to TRBJ2-1; 12 bases line up with TRBD2. Germline CDR1 is LGHNA and CDR2 is YNFKEQ. CDR3 length: 18 residues. The trim removed 0 bases at V and 5 bases at J, leaving 8 bases unmatched. The CDR3 protein is CASSQDGLAGGPDNEQFF. CDR3 DNA sequence: TGTGCCAGCAGCCAAGATGGGCTAGCGGGGGGGCCGGACAATGAGCAGTTCTTC.

This clone occurred once. V usage is TRBV5-4 and J usage is TRBJ2-1, with D possibly TRBD2 on 6 matching bases. Germline V gene lookup returns CDR1 SGHNT and CDR2 YYREEE (reference sequence). Trimming took 6 bases from V and 5 from J, leaving 18 bases between them. The CDR3 covers 15 residues. The CDR3 protein is CASTGGGSRDNEQFF. The CDR3 region has the DNA TGTGCCAGCACCGGGGGTGGTTCCAGGGACAATGAGCAGTTCTTC.

V gene TRBV6-4 combines with J gene TRBJ2-1; TRBD1 or TRBD2 may be the D gene (5 bases each). The V end lost 0 bases, the J end lost 4 bases, and 13 bases lay between the germline ends. In germline, CDR1 is MRHNA, CDR2 SNTAGT. CDR3 size: 16 residues. The CDR3 loop reads CASSDSRQGEYNEQFF. DNA for the CDR3: TGTGCCAGCAGTGACTCGAGGCAGGGAGAGTACAATGAGCAGTTCTTC.

The chain uses TRBV11-2 and TRBJ1-1; TRBD1 might be the D (6 bases). V dropped 0 bases and J dropped 0 bases, with 17 bases sitting between them. The CDR3 length is 18 residues. Germline CDR1 reads SGHAT; CDR2 reads FQNNGV. The CDR3 reads CASSLDLGLGGLNTEAFF. CDR3 coding DNA: TGTGCCAGCAGCTTAGATTTGGGGCTGGGGGGCCTGAACACTGAAGCTTTCTTT.

The J gene is TRBJ1-5, the V gene TRBV6-5; tentatively, D is TRBD1 (5 bases). Germline V lookup: CDR1 MNHEY, CDR2 SVGAGI. The CDR3 runs 13 residues. The germline V and J ends were trimmed by 5 bases and 9 bases, with 14 bases remaining between them. The CDR3 here is CASSLRAQGPQHF. CDR3 nucleotides: TGTGCCAGCAGTCTCCGGGCTCAGGGGCCCCAGCATTTT.

The chain employs TRBV28 and TRBJ2-1; perhaps D is TRBD1 or TRBD2 (6 bases each). The CDR3 runs 17 residues. Trimming took 2 bases from V and 9 from J, leaving 23 bases between them. Germline V lookup: CDR1 MDHEN, CDR2 SYDVKM. The CDR3 DNA is TGTGCCAGCAGTTTAAGACTATTCGGGGGCCCCTTGAGTGAGCAGTTCTTC. It yields the protein CASSLRLFGGPLSEQFF.

There are a few counts of this clone. The V call is TRBV3-1 (or the pseudogene TRBV3-2), the J call TRBJ1-1; TRBD1 might be the D (5 bases). CDR1 and CDR2 from the germline V gene are LGHDT and YNNKEL (reference sequence). CDR3 length: 13 amino acids. The V end lost 4 bases, the J end lost 11 bases, and 17 bases lay between the germline ends. The CDR3 DNA reads as TGTGCCAGCAGCCCTTCAGCGGGGCGGGGGGCTTTCTTT. Its protein product is CASSPSAGRGAFF.

The genes are TRBV19 and TRBJ2-3; 8 nucleotides match TRBD1. Losses at the gene ends were 7 bases for V and 3 bases for J; bases not matched to a gene: 9. The CDR3 consists of 15 residues. CDR1 LNHDA and CDR2 SQIVND come from the germline V gene (reference sequence). The CDR3 loop reads CASTDRQGRTDTQYF. The CDR3 nucleotides are TGTGCCAGTACCGACAGACAGGGGAGGACAGATACGCAGTATTTT.